The T cell receptor (beta chain) described here comes from a study of blood T cell repertoires in COVID-19. Across the whole study: Researchers got acute and convalescent COVID-19 samples from the United States, Italy and Spain. T cells, B-cell-depleted T cells, or PBMCs provided the cDNA or gDNA that served as material.

Original data processing: Reference gene primer amplification gave estimated nucleated cell counts. The repertoire was sequenced with immunoSEQ multiplex PCR; TCRdb's copy has only in-frame clones and lacks some. That table gives V, J and clone size, and the DNA gave D and trimming. The sample includes roughly 120,000 clones, 85% to 90% of them seen just once. V lost 5 bases, J lost 4 bases, and 12 bases lay in between. The germline V gene has CDR1 SQVTM and CDR2 ANQGSEA. This CDR3 contains 13 residues. The chain uses TRBV29-1 and TRBJ1-5; D might be TRBD1 (5 bases). The receptor was derived from a woman between 45 and 65 years old with acute or convalescent COVID-19. Sequencing was carried out using peripheral blood. The CDR3 here is CSVQKGENQPQHF. In nucleotides, the CDR3 is TGCAGCGTTCAGAAAGGGGAAAATCAGCCCCAGCATTTT.